The rows below give T cell receptor beta chains drawn from one sample of a study of T cells in localized non-small cell lung cancer. Data came from immunoSEQ multiplex PCR; TCRdb stores just in-frame clones and leaves some out. The profile shows 19,000 or so clones, over 75% of them singletons. Sample: peripheral blood mononuclear cells, taken before any cancer treatment. All receptors come from a male donor aged 60 or over with stage II lung adenocarcinoma. The CDR3 runs from the conserved cysteine through the conserved F or W. Each record gives: J gene, clone size, V gene, D gene, CDR3 DNA, CDR3 protein. D genes are given only for firm matches. Rows may omit the clone size; those that give it use once, few, many or a size class.

j_gene: TRBJ2-7
abundance: .
v_gene: TRBV27
d_gene: .
CDR3nt: TGTGCCAGCAGTTTTGGGGGTAGCGACGAGCAGTACTTC
CDR3aa: CASSFGGSDEQYF

j_gene: TRBJ2-7
abundance: .
v_gene: TRBV6-6
d_gene: .
CDR3nt: TGTGCCAGCAGTTACCATGGGGGCGAGCAGTACTTC
CDR3aa: CASSYHGGEQYF

j_gene: TRBJ2-5
abundance: once
v_gene: TRBV7-6
d_gene: .
CDR3nt: TGTGCCAGCAGCCAACGTGGACAGACCCAGTACTTC
CDR3aa: CASSQRGQTQYF

j_gene: TRBJ2-3
abundance: once
v_gene: TRBV6-4
d_gene: .
CDR3nt: TGTGCCAGCAGTGCAGGGGGGGGTACGCGGTATACGCAGTATTTT
CDR3aa: CASSAGGGTRYTQYF

j_gene: TRBJ1-1
abundance: .
v_gene: TRBV11-2
d_gene: .
CDR3nt: TGTGCCAGCAGCGCGGACAGTAGGAACACTGAAGCTTTCTTT
CDR3aa: CASSADSRNTEAFF

j_gene: TRBJ1-3
abundance: .
v_gene: TRBV6-5
d_gene: .
CDR3nt: TGTGCCAGCAGGAGGGCTTCGTCTTCTGGAAACACCATATATTTT
CDR3aa: CASRRASSSGNTIYF

j_gene: TRBJ1-6
abundance: .
v_gene: TRBV25-1
d_gene: .
CDR3nt: TGTGCCAGCACTCAATATAATGATTCACCCCTCCACTTT
CDR3aa: CASTQYNDSPLHF

j_gene: TRBJ2-7
abundance: .
v_gene: TRBV9
d_gene: TRBD1
CDR3nt: TGTGCCAGCAGCGTAGGTTCCAGGGGGACCGAGCAGTACTTC
CDR3aa: CASSVGSRGTEQYF

j_gene: TRBJ1-3
abundance: .
v_gene: TRBV9
d_gene: .
CDR3nt: TGTGCCAGCAGCGTAGTTGGGGGGGCTGGAAACACCATATATTTT
CDR3aa: CASSVVGGAGNTIYF

j_gene: TRBJ1-2
abundance: .
v_gene: TRBV12-5
d_gene: .
CDR3nt: TGTGCTAGTGGTCACCACGACTGGCTCTATGGCTACACCTTC
CDR3aa: CASGHHDWLYGYTF

j_gene: TRBJ1-1
abundance: once
v_gene: TRBV29-1
d_gene: .
CDR3nt: TGCAGCGTCTTGAAGCGACACAACACTGAAGCTTTCTTT
CDR3aa: CSVLKRHNTEAFF